This entry is about one TCR beta chain. Its antigen is undetermined. This sample was taken from a study of EBV T-cell therapy then PD-1 blockade in nasopharyngeal carcinoma. Clones were sequenced by immunoSEQ multiplex PCR, and TCRdb holds only the in-frame ones, with some missing. This sample has tens of thousands of clones; approximately 84% occur once, and the top ten carry roughly 30%. Treatment reported: AdE1-LMPpoly-expanded autologous EBV-specific T-cell therapy followed by anti-PD-1 nivolumab. CDR3 length equals 14 residues. Germline V gives CDR1 MNHNS, CDR2 SASEGT. V was clipped by 1 base and J by 5 bases, with 8 bases between them.

The clonotype comes from a man aged 35 to 55 with nasopharyngeal carcinoma. The specimen comprised CD8+ T cells from blood, sampled around day 60 from a patient whose treatment included autologous EBV-specific T cells and nivolumab. The chain has TRBV6-1 and TRBJ2-2; D is unresolved. The CDR3 region has the DNA TGTGCCAGCAGTGAAGGGGCCGAGACCGGGGAGCTGTTTTTT. This sequence encodes CASSEGAETGELFF.